This T cell receptor (beta chain) was obtained from a study of metastatic and nonmetastatic thyroid tumors. Turning to the study itself: Where malignant and benign thyroid patients were concerned, repertoires were compared across blood and tumor or nodule tissue.

The CDR3 is 14 residues long. V lost 7 bases and J lost 7; bases outside the gene matches: 10. Germline CDR1 LNHDA, CDR2 SQIVND (reference sequence). In this sample, this clone turned up many times. No patient had received any treatment before thyroid surgery. As handled by the study authors: For papillary thyroid cancer, a distant-metastasis classifier was constructed from CDR3 differences observed across clinicopathological groups. TCRdb re-called clones via MiXCR from the PCR reads. TCRdb assigned the V and J calls; the authors' analysis was not used. Here the sample spans more than 90,000 clones, about an eighth being singletons.

This TCR derives from a female donor with papillary thyroid cancer or a benign thyroid nodule (not recorded which). Some clones in this sample may be carry-over from other donors' samples. The genes are TRBV19 and TRBJ2-1; 7 bases align to TRBD2. Sequenced sample: blood. The CDR3 DNA is TGTGCCAGTAAGAGAGACCAAGCGGGGAATGAGCAGTTCTTC. Residues: CASKRDQAGNEQFF.